The clone carrying this T cell receptor (beta chain) was counted a few times. The antigen is not known. The TCR beta cDNA libraries carried unique molecular identifiers. Input of about 0.9 to 10 million T cells yielded 500,000 to 550,000 cDNA molecules. TCRdb fed the PCR reads into MiXCR, producing one record per CDR3 protein. Found here are hundreds of thousands of distinct CDR3 sequences, less than 40% of them singletons; the top ten hold 13%. Germline CDR1 and CDR2: SGHRS and YFSETQ. The V gene lost 1 base and the J gene lost 4 bases, with 6 bases spanning the gap. The CDR3 contains 13 residues. The data were taken from a study of post-analysis software for immune sequencing data. About the study: Relapsing-remitting, secondary progressive and progressive-relapsing multiple sclerosis courses were included.

Overall study results and limits: Significantly lower normalized Chao1 diversity was found in patients with multiple sclerosis relative to controls. Among 5 or 6 TRBV segments more frequent in patients than controls were TRBV5-6, TRBV5-1 and TRBV20-1. Under the F measure, samples that were prepared in one batch clustered strongly together.

The chain has TRBV5-1 and TRBJ2-1, with D perhaps TRBD2 (6 bases). Input material: blood. This clonotype originated in a girl aged 5-17 years with multiple sclerosis. The CDR3 is CASSLREYNEQFF. CDR3 DNA sequence: TGCGCCAGCAGCTTGCGGGAGTACAATGAGCAGTTCTTC.